This is a list of T cell receptor beta chains from one sample in a study of regulatory T cells in long-lasting Graves disease. TCRdb analysed the multiplex PCR reads with MiXCR anew, one entry per CDR3 protein. The sample includes roughly 500,000 distinct CDR3 sequences, 20% to 25% seen only once; the top ten take 13%. The sequencing used peripheral blood mononuclear cells (PBMCs), collected when the disease was refractory, from a patient treated with antithyroid drugs. The receptors here all came from a female donor with Graves disease. The CDR3 runs from the conserved cysteine through the conserved F or W. A D gene is named only where the DNA matches it firmly.

v_call,d_call,cdr3_aa
TRBV20-1,NA,CSAGETAYTGELFF
TRBV5-6,NA,CASSLDDGADSPLHF
TRBV6-1,TRBD1,CASRRRGLNYGYTF
TRBV6-1,NA,CASIAVHYSYEQYF
TRBV2,NA,CASRTKGGWNYGYTF
TRBV7-2,NA,CASSLARVRYGYTF
TRBV10-3,TRBD2,CAISVTPSGGSSTDTQYF
TRBV5-1,NA,CASSLDLQGTVLSYEQYF
TRBV6-1,NA,CASSEFGGNQPQHF
TRBV7-8,TRBD1,CASSPKGQLLSYEQYF
TRBV6-2/TRBV6-3,TRBD1,CASSNGGQGAEKLFF
TRBV7-3,NA,CASSLMGEATEAFF
TRBV12-3/TRBV12-4,TRBD2,CAITQTSGLTDTQYF
TRBV18,TRBD2,CASSPAGLAAETQYF
TRBV2,NA,CASLPDQNTEAFF
TRBV6-1,NA,CASRREETQYF
TRBV5-1,NA,CASSLEGGRSLREQYF
TRBV6-1,NA,CASQLGQGRYEQYF
TRBV6-1,TRBD1,CASKGDRPNQPQHF
TRBV7-3,TRBD2,CASSFGTSEQYF
TRBV20-1,NA,CSARPQEVTEAFF
TRBV7-2,NA,CASSLNSMLVNYGYTF
TRBV6-1,NA,CASMDRSNQPQHF
TRBV9,NA,CASSASPDTQYF
TRBV11-3,TRBD2,CASSLGSDSGGAIEQFF
TRBV18,TRBD1,CASSPTITGGTGELFF
TRBV12-3/TRBV12-4,TRBD1,CASSWTGGSRETQYF
TRBV5-1,NA,CASNEGAANTGELFF
TRBV15,NA,CATSRDYSPLHF
TRBV6-2/TRBV6-3,TRBD1,CASSYDRGQGSMPYEQYF
TRBV5-1,NA,CASSLAAKGAEAFF
TRBV29-1,NA,CSVGAGNSNQPQHF
TRBV29-1,TRBD1,CSVVRTGGNEQFF
TRBV2,TRBD1,CASQGQVAYGYTF
TRBV27,NA,CASSPRDNNQPQHF
TRBV6-5,NA,CASSYLGAYEQYF
TRBV29-1,NA,CSVDRGVTEAFF
TRBV12-3/TRBV12-4,NA,CASRSGETQYF
TRBV6-5,NA,CASSYGQGNTIYF
TRBV7-9,NA,CASSSTIPGYTF
TRBV20-1,NA,CSTRNVGANTEAFF
TRBV4-1,NA,CASSQARGEETQYF
TRBV30,TRBD1,CAWSEGTGMNTEAFF
TRBV19,NA,CASSMRQDEIYEQYF
TRBV12-3/TRBV12-4,NA,CASNRPITATNHGYTF
TRBV7-2,NA,CASTLAVNTEAFF
TRBV28,TRBD1,CASSLDRGFEQYF
TRBV14,NA,CASSQVLASEQYF
TRBV19,NA,CASRDASRNEQFF
TRBV27,TRBD1,CASRGRKGQGSHEQYF
TRBV20-1,NA,CSATTRVNTEAFF
TRBV20-1,NA,CSAPEGQPHQPQHF
TRBV7-2,TRBD2,CASSGTSGGSTQYF
TRBV20-1,TRBD1,CSATGTVAQYF
TRBV30,NA,CAWSVLGETQYF